These 26 T cell receptor beta chains came from one sample sequenced in a study of control samples from healthy donors and cancer patients. Data came from immunoSEQ multiplex PCR; TCRdb stores just in-frame clones and leaves some out. This table holds about 150,000 clones, just over 85% found once. Material: blood. The origin of the receptors is a man aged 18 to 29 in good health.

V is TRBV9 and J is TRBJ1-3; no firm D call. This CDR3 spans 14 amino acids. The germline V and J ends were trimmed by 0 bases and 2 bases, with 6 bases remaining between them. The germline V gene encodes CDR1 SGDLS and CDR2 YYNGEE. CDR3 in DNA: TGTGCCAGCAGCGTAGGCTCAGCTGGAAACACCATATATTTT. It translates to CASSVGSAGNTIYF. Full variable domain (rest looked up from reference TRBV9 and TRBJ1-3): DSGVTQTPKHLITATGQRVTLRCSPRSGDLSVYWYQQSLDQGLQFLIQYYNGEERAKGNILERFSAQQFPDLHSELNLSSLELGDSALYFCASSVGSAGNTIYFGEGSWLTVV.

The gene calls are TRBV5-8 and TRBJ2-1, with D possibly TRBD2 on 5 matching bases. From germline, CDR1 is SGHTS and CDR2 YDEGEE. Deletions cut 1 base from V and 4 bases from J, with 12 bases between. The CDR3 contains 15 residues. This chain's CDR3 is CASSLSQRDYNEQFF. CDR3 in DNA: TGTGCCAGCAGCTTGAGCCAGAGGGATTACAATGAGCAGTTCTTC. The full variable domain, completed using reference TRBV5-8 and TRBJ2-1, is EAGVTQSPTHLIKTRGQQATLRCSPISGHTSVYWYQQALGLGLQFLLWYDEGEERNRGNFPPRFSGRQFPNYSSELNVNALELEDSALYLCASSLSQRDYNEQFFGPGTRLTVL.

The chain combines TRBV7-2 with TRBJ2-5; 9 nucleotides match TRBD1. V dropped 5 bases and J dropped 1; count of bases not matched to a gene: 8. The CDR3 is made up of 16 amino acids. Germline lookup yields CDR1 SGHTA and CDR2 FQGNSA. CDR3 bases: TGTGCCAGCAGCCTAGGACCGGGACAGGGCCAAGAGACCCAGTACTTC. Translated: CASSLGPGQGQETQYF. The full variable domain, in which reference TRBV7-2 and TRBJ2-5 provide the parts outside the CDR3, is GAGVSQSPSNKVTEKGKDVELRCDPISGHTALYWYRQSLGQGLEFLIYFQGNSAPDKSGLPSDRFSAERTGGSVSTLTIQRTQQEDSAVYLCASSLGPGQGQETQYFGPGTRLLVL.

This chain connects TRBV7-2 to TRBJ2-7; D is possibly TRBD1 or TRBD2 (5 bases each). The CDR3 runs to 16 residues. V gave up 5 bases and J gave up 5 bases, with 22 bases separating them. Germline CDR1 reads SGHTA; CDR2 reads FQGNSA. The CDR3 DNA sequence: TGTGCCAGCAGCCCCAGAGGCCGGTGGGGGTTTGACGAGCAGTACTTC. Protein sequence: CASSPRGRWGFDEQYF. The full variable domain, its missing parts supplied by reference TRBV7-2 and TRBJ2-7, is GAGVSQSPSNKVTEKGKDVELRCDPISGHTALYWYRQSLGQGLEFLIYFQGNSAPDKSGLPSDRFSAERTGGSVSTLTIQRTQQEDSAVYLCASSPRGRWGFDEQYFGPGTRLTVT.

V usage is TRBV18 and J usage is TRBJ2-2; D remains unclear. The CDR3 is made up of 12 amino acids. Germline CDR1 is KGHSH and CDR2 is LQKENI. Trimming took off 1 base at V and 5 bases at J, with 2 bases between the two ends. CDR3 coding DNA: TGTGCCAGCTCACCACGGACCGGGGAGCTGTTTTTT. Translation gives CASSPRTGELFF.

This chain uses TRBV6-5 with TRBJ2-7; tentatively, D is TRBD1 (5 bases). The CDR3 extends over 15 amino acids. The V gene's germline CDR1 is MNHEY and CDR2 SVGAGI. V was cut by 1 base and J by 0 bases, with 10 bases left in between. The CDR3 DNA reads TGTGCCAGCAGTTACTACAGGAAAAGCTCCTACGAGCAGTACTTC. It yields the protein CASSYYRKSSYEQYF.

The rearrangement links TRBV5-4 to TRBJ2-1; D is uncertain. Germline CDR1 is SGHNT and CDR2 is YYREEE (reference sequence). The CDR3 totals 15 residues. The V end lost 2 bases, the J end lost 0 bases, and 9 bases lay between the germline ends. CDR3 nucleotides: TGTGCCAGCAGCTTCGGACGGAGCTCCTACAATGAGCAGTTCTTC. It translates to CASSFGRSSYNEQFF.

V is TRBV11-2 and J is TRBJ1-2, with 10 bases lining up with TRBD1. Trimming took 3 bases from V and 6 from J; bases not matched to a gene: 7. CDR1 and CDR2 (germline): SGHAT, FQNNGV. The CDR3 runs to 15 residues. The CDR3 region has the DNA TGTGCCAGCAGCTTTGGGACAGGGGCCGACGATGGCTACACCTTC. This gives the protein CASSFGTGADDGYTF.

J is TRBJ1-5 and V is TRBV28, with D hard to call. The CDR3 runs 16 residues. The germline V gene has CDR1 MDHEN and CDR2 SYDVKM. Trimming stripped 3 bases from V and 3 bases from J, with 15 bases between. CDR3 residues: CASSFRTAASNQPQHF. The CDR3 region has the DNA TGTGCCAGCAGTTTCAGGACGGCCGCCTCCAATCAGCCCCAGCATTTT.

V gene TRBV6-5 combines with J gene TRBJ1-3; D not certain. Trimming stripped 0 bases from V and 0 bases from J, with 6 bases between. The CDR3 consists of 15 residues. Germline-derived CDR1 and CDR2 are MNHEY and SVGAGI. The DNA of the CDR3 is TGTGCCAGCAGTTACTCACGGATCTCTGGAAACACCATATATTTT. Protein product: CASSYSRISGNTIYF.

The chain is built from TRBV11-2 and TRBJ2-2; D not resolved. There are 16 residues in the CDR3. Germline CDR1 SGHAT, CDR2 FQNNGV. Trimming pared 0 bases from V and 1 base from J, leaving 9 bases between. Here the CDR3 reads CASSLEENQNTGELFF. Written as DNA, the CDR3 is TGTGCCAGCAGCTTAGAGGAGAATCAGAACACCGGGGAGCTGTTTTTT.

This clone was seen only a few times. The CDR3 loop reads CASSQDESGGYNEQFF. CDR3 DNA: TGTGCCAGCAGCCAAGATGAAAGCGGGGGTTACAATGAGCAGTTCTTC. The V gene is TRBV4-2, the J gene TRBJ2-1; TRBD2 matches 8 bases. The CDR3 runs 16 residues. With 0 bases clipped from V and 4 bases from J, the junction kept 5 bases outside the gene matches. In germline, CDR1 is LGHNA, CDR2 YNFKEQ.

This clone was counted a few times. This chain connects TRBV19 to TRBJ2-2; 8 bases are shared with TRBD1. The CDR3 totals 13 residues. Per the germline V gene, CDR1 is LNHDA and CDR2 is SQIVND (reference sequence). J gave up 5 bases and V 8 bases, and 4 bases lay outside the gene matches. CDR3 sequence reads: CASHWTGTGELFF. CDR3 in DNA: TGTGCCAGTCACTGGACAGGGACCGGGGAGCTGTTTTTT.

The chain joins TRBV28 to TRBJ1-2; TRBD1 agrees at 10 bases. This CDR3 has 18 residues. Trimming at V came to 5 bases and at J to 3 bases, leaving 15 bases not matched to a gene. CDR1 is MDHEN and CDR2 is SYDVKM in the germline V gene. CDR3 sequence reads: CASSPPGRDRGLYYGYTF. DNA of the CDR3: TGTGCCAGCAGTCCCCCCGGCCGGGACAGGGGACTCTACTATGGCTACACCTTC.

The chain employs TRBV21-1 and TRBJ2-7. TRBV21-1 is assigned pseudogene status. The CDR3 length is 14 residues. As DNA, the CDR3 is TGTGCCAGCAGCAACCGACTTTGGGCTCACGAGCAGTACTTC. This sequence encodes CASSNRLWAHEQYF.

The chain couples TRBV30 to TRBJ1-5, with a weak D call TRBD1 (5 bases). The CDR3 is 15 amino acids. Germline V CDR1 and CDR2: GTSNPN, SVGIG (reference sequence). Trimming cost V 2 bases and J 0 bases, with 11 bases left between them. This CDR3 is CAWSSTDSSNQPQHF. CDR3 DNA sequence: TGTGCCTGGAGTTCGACAGACAGTAGCAATCAGCCCCAGCATTTT. Together with reference TRBV30 and TRBJ1-5, the CDR3 gives the full variable domain: SQTIHQWPATLVQPVGSPLSLECTVEGTSNPNLYWYRQAAGRGLQLLFYSVGIGQISSEVPQNLSASRPQDRQFILSSKKLLLSDSGFYLCAWSSTDSSNQPQHFGDGTRLSIL.

In its sample, this clone was seen once. The chain has TRBV5-1 and TRBJ2-2; maybe TRBD2 (5 bases). Germline V gene lookup returns CDR1 SGHRS and CDR2 YFSETQ. Trimming removed 1 base at V and 4 bases at J, with 14 bases between. This CDR3 contains 16 residues. CDR3 sequence reads: CASSLTSGWSTGELFF. CDR3 in DNA: TGCGCCAGCAGCTTGACTAGTGGGTGGAGCACCGGGGAGCTGTTTTTT.

CDR3 in amino acids: CASSLGQGVRGYTF. The CDR3 region has the DNA TGTGCCAGCAGCTTAGGACAGGGTGTTCGAGGCTACACCTTC. The chain joins TRBV5-6 to TRBJ1-2; 8 nucleotides match TRBD1. The V gene's germline CDR1 is SGHDT and CDR2 YYEEEE. Unmatched junction bases numbered 8, after V lost 2 bases and J lost 8 bases. The CDR3 loop spans 14 amino acids.

V is TRBV7-9 and J is TRBJ1-4, with 10 bases aligning to TRBD1. Germline V CDR1 and CDR2: SEHNR, FQNEAQ (reference sequence). The CDR3 totals 14 residues. V was clipped by 6 bases and J by 5 bases; unmatched bases: 3. The CDR3 sequence: CASSAGQGNEKLFF. CDR3 nucleotides: TGTGCCAGCAGTGCGGGACAGGGGAATGAAAAACTGTTTTTT.

This clone was counted a single time. The rearrangement links TRBV30 to TRBJ2-1; no clear D. The CDR3 is 11 residues long. V was clipped by 2 bases and J by 5 bases, with 4 bases between them. Germline V gene sequence: CDR1 GTSNPN, CDR2 SVGIG (reference sequence). As DNA, the CDR3 is TGTGCCTGGAGTCAGGACAATGAGCAGTTCTTC. Its protein product is CAWSQDNEQFF.

CDR3 loop: CAWNRDITDTQYF. The CDR3 DNA is TGTGCCTGGAACCGGGACATTACAGATACGCAGTATTTT. This chain links TRBV30 with TRBJ2-3, with D tentatively TRBD1 (6 bases). There are 13 residues in the CDR3. Trimming took off 4 bases at V and 3 bases at J, with 11 bases between the two ends. Per the germline V gene, CDR1 is GTSNPN and CDR2 is SVGIG (reference sequence).

The V and J genes are TRBV6-6 and TRBJ1-4; tentatively, D is TRBD1 (6 bases). The germline gives CDR1 MNHNY, CDR2 SVGAGI (reference sequence). Trimming took off 5 bases at V and 0 bases at J, with 22 bases between the two ends. This CDR3 has 19 residues. Here the CDR3 DNA reads TGTGCCAGCAGTCGAGTAGGGGGGATCGGGTATGCAACTAATGAAAAACTGTTTTTT. This codes for CASSRVGGIGYATNEKLFF.

The CDR3 loop is CASSRLPVASGGPLAKNIQYF. The CDR3 DNA reads as TGTGCCAGCTCCCGATTACCTGTCGCTAGCGGGGGGCCACTAGCCAAAAACATTCAGTACTTC. The V call is TRBV18, the J call TRBJ2-4, with 11 bases matching TRBD2. Germline V gene data show CDR1 as KGHSH and CDR2 as LQKENI. V shed 6 bases, J shed 0 bases, and the junction held 19 bases outside the gene matches. CDR3 length: 21 amino acids.

J is TRBJ2-7 and V is TRBV10-3; either TRBD1 or TRBD2 may supply D (5 bases each). In germline, CDR1 is ENHRY, CDR2 SYGVKD. This CDR3 has 12 residues. Trimming shortened V by 6 bases and J by 0 bases, and 6 bases separated the two germline ends. The chain's CDR3 is CAISGASYEQYF. The DNA for the CDR3 is TGTGCCATCAGCGGGGCCTCCTACGAGCAGTACTTC.

This chain connects TRBV5-6 to TRBJ1-6; D may be TRBD1 (6 bases). This CDR3 region has 15 residues. V lost 3 bases to trimming and J lost 9 bases, with 16 bases between them. CDR1 and CDR2 from the germline V gene are SGHDT and YYEEEE. CDR3 protein: CASSSYRAGGSPLHF. CDR3 nucleotide sequence: TGTGCCAGCAGCTCATACAGGGCGGGCGGTTCACCCCTCCACTTT.

V usage is TRBV7-8 and J usage is TRBJ2-1, with no clear D. Per germline, CDR1 SGHVS and CDR2 FQNEAQ. V was pared by 6 bases and J by 0 bases, with 12 bases between. This CDR3 is built from 15 residues. CDR3 sequence reads: CASRDYRNSYNEQFF. The CDR3 nucleotides read TGTGCCAGCAGGGATTACCGCAACTCCTACAATGAGCAGTTCTTC.